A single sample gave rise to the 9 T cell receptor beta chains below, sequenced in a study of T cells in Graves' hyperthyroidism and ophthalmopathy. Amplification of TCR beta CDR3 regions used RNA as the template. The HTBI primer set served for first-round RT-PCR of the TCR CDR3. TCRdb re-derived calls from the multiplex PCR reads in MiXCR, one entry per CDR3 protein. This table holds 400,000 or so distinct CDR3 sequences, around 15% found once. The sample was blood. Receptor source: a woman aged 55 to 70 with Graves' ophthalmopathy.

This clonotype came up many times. CDR3 amino acids: CASSFDQNTGELFF. The DNA of the CDR3 is TGTGCCAGCAGTTTTGACCAGAACACCGGGGAGCTGTTTTTT. The V and J genes are TRBV12-3 or TRBV12-4 and TRBJ2-2; D remains unclear. Trimming stripped 3 bases from V and 1 base from J, with 6 bases between. The CDR3 is 14 amino acids.

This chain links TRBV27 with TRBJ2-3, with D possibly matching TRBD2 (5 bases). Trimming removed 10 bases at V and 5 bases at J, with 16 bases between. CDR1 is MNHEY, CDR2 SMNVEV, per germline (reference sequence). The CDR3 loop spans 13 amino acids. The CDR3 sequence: CATTRFSGDTQYF. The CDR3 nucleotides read TGTGCCACAACTAGATTTTCGGGAGATACGCAGTATTTT.

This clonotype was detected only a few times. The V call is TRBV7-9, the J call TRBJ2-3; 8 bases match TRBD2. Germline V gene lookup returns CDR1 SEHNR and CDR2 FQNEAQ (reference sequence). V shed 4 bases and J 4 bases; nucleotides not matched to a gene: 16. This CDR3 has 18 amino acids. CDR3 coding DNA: TGTGCCAGCAGCTCCCTATATACCGGGACTAGAAGCGCAGATACGCAGTATTTT. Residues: CASSSLYTGTRSADTQYF.

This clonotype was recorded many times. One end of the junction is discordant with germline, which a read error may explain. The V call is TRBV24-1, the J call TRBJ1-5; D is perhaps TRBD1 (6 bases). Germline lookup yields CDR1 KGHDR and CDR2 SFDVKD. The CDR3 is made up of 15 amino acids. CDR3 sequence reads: CATSDRTGPDQPQHF. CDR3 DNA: TGTGCCACCAGTGACCGAACAGGGCCGGATCAACCCCAGCATTTT.

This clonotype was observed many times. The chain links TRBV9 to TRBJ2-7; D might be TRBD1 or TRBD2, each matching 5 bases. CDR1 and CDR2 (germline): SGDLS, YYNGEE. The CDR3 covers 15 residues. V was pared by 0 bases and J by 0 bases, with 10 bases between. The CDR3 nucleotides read TGTGCCAGCAGCGTAGGAGAGGGGCTCTCCTACGAGCAGTACTTC. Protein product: CASSVGEGLSYEQYF.

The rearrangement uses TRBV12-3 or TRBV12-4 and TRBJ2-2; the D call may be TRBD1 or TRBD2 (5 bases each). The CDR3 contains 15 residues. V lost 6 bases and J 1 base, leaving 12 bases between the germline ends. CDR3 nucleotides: TGTGCCAGCAGGGTGTCGGGGCGGAACACCGGGGAGCTGTTTTTT. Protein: CASRVSGRNTGELFF.

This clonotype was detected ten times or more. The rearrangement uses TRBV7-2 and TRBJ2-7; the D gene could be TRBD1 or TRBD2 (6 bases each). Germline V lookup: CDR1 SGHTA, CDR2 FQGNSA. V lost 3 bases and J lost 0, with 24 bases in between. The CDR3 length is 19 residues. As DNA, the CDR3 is TGTGCCAGCAGCTTGACAGGTCTCGGGGGTCCGGTCAGCTCCTACGAGCAGTACTTC. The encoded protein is CASSLTGLGGPVSSYEQYF.

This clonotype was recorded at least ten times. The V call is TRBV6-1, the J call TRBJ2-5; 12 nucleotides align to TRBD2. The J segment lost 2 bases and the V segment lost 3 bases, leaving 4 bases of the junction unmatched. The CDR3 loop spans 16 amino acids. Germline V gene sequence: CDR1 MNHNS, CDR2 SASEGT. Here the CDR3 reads CASSELAGGRQETQYF. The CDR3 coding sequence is TGTGCCAGCAGTGAGCTAGCGGGAGGGAGGCAAGAGACCCAGTACTTC.

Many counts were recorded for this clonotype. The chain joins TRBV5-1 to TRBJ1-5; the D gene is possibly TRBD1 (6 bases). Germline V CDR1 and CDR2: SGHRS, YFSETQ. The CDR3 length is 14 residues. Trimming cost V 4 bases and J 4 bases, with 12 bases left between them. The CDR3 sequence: CASSIGTYNQPQHF. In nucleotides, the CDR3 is TGCGCCAGCAGCATAGGGACATATAATCAGCCCCAGCATTTT.